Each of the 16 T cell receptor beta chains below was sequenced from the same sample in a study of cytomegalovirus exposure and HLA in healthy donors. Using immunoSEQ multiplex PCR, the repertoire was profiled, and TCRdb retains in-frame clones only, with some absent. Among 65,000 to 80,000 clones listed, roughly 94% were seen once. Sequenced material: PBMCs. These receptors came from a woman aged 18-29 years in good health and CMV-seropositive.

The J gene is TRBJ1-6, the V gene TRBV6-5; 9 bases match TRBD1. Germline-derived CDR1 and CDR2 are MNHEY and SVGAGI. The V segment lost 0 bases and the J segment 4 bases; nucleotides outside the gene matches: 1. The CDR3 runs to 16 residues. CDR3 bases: TGTGCCAGCAGTTACTCCGGACAGGGGTATAATTCACCCCTCCACTTT. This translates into CASSYSGQGYNSPLHF.

The CDR3 sequence: CSVEVALAGASLNEQFF. CDR3 nucleotide sequence: TGCAGCGTTGAGGTTGCTCTAGCGGGTGCCTCGCTCAATGAGCAGTTCTTC. The rearrangement uses TRBV29-1 and TRBJ2-1; 8 bases map to TRBD2. The CDR3 has 17 amino acids. V dropped 3 bases and J dropped 6; count of bases not matched to a gene: 16. The germline V gene encodes CDR1 SQVTM and CDR2 ANQGSEA.

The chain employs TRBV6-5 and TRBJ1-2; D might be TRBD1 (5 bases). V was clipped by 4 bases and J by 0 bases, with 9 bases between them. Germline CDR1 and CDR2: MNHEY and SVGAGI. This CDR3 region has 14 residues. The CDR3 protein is CASSSGLTNYGYTF. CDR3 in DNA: TGTGCCAGCAGTTCGGGACTCACTAACTATGGCTACACCTTC.

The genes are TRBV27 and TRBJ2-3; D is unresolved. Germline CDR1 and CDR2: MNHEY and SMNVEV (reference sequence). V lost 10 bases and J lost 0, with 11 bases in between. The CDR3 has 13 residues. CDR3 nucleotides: TGTGCCATCAAACTCACTAGCACAGATACGCAGTATTTT. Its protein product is CAIKLTSTDTQYF.

CDR3 sequence reads: CATTGTNTEAFF. The CDR3 bases are TGTGCCACTACAGGGACGAACACTGAAGCTTTCTTT. The genes are TRBV11-1 and TRBJ1-1, with D perhaps TRBD1 (6 bases). Germline V gene sequence: CDR1 SGHAT, CDR2 FQDESV (reference sequence). V was trimmed by 10 bases and J by 1 base, leaving 10 bases between them. The CDR3 loop spans 12 amino acids.

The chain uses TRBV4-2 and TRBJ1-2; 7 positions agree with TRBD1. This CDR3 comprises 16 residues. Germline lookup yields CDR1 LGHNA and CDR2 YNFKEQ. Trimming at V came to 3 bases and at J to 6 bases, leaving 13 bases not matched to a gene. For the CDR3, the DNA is TGTGCCAGCAGCCATCTCGACAGGGAAGAAGTTGATGGCTACACCTTC. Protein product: CASSHLDREEVDGYTF.

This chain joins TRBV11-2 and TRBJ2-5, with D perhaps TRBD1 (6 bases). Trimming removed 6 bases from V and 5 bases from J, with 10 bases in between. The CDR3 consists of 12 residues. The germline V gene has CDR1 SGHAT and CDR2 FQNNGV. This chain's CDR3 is CASRRGLETQYF. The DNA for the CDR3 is TGTGCCAGCAGGAGGGGGTTGGAGACCCAGTACTTC.

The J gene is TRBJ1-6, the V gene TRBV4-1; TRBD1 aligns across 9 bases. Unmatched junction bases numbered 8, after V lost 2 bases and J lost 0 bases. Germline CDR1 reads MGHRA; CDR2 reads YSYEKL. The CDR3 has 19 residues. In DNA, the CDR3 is TGCGCCAGCAGCCAAACAGGGGGCGCAAACCTCTCCTATAATTCACCCCTCCACTTT. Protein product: CASSQTGGANLSYNSPLHF.

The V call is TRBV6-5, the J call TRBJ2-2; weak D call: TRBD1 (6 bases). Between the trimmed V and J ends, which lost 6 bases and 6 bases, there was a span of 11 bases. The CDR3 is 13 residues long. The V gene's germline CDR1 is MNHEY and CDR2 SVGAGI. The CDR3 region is CASSQQGSGELFF. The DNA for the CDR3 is TGTGCCAGCAGCCAACAGGGCTCCGGGGAGCTGTTTTTT.

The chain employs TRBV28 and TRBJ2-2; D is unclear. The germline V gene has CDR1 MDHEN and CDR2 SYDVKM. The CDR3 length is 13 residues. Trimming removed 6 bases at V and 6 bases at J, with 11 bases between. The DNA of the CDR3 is TGTGCCAGCAGCCATAGTCTCTCCGGGGAGCTGTTTTTT. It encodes CASSHSLSGELFF.

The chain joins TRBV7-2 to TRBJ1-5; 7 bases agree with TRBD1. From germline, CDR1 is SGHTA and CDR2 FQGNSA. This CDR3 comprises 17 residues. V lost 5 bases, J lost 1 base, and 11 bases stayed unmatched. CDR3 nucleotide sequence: TGTGCCAGCAGCCGTCCCGGGACAGCGAAGAGCAATCAGCCCCAGCATTTT. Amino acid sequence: CASSRPGTAKSNQPQHF.

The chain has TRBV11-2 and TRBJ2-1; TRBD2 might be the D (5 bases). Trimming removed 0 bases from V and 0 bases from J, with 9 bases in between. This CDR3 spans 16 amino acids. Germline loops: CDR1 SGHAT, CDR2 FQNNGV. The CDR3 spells CASSLELTTSYNEQFF. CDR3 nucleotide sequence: TGTGCCAGCAGCTTAGAATTGACTACCTCCTACAATGAGCAGTTCTTC.

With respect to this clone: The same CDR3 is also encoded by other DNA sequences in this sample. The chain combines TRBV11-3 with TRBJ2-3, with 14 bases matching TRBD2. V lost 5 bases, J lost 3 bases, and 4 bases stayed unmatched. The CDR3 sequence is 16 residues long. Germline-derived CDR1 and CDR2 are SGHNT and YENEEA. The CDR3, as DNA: TGTGCCAGCAGCCCCGGGACTAGCGGGAGAACAGATACGCAGTATTTT. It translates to CASSPGTSGRTDTQYF.

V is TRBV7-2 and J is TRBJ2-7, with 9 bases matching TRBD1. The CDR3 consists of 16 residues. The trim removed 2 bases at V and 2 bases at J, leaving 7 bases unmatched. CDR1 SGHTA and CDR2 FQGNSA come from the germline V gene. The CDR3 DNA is TGTGCCAGCAGCTTAAGGTACAGGGGGCAGACCTACGAGCAGTACTTC. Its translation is CASSLRYRGQTYEQYF.

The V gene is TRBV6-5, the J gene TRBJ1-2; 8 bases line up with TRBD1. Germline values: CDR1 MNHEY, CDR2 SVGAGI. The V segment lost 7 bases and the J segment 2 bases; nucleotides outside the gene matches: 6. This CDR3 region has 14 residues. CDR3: CASNPGQANYGYTF. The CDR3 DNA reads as TGTGCCAGCAACCCGGGACAGGCGAACTATGGCTACACCTTC.

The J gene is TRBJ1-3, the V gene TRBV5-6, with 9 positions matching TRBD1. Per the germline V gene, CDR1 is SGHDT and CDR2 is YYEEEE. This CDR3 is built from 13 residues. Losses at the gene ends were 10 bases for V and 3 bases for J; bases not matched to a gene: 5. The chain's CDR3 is CAGTGRDGNTIYF. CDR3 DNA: TGTGCCGGGACAGGGCGAGATGGAAACACCATATATTTT.